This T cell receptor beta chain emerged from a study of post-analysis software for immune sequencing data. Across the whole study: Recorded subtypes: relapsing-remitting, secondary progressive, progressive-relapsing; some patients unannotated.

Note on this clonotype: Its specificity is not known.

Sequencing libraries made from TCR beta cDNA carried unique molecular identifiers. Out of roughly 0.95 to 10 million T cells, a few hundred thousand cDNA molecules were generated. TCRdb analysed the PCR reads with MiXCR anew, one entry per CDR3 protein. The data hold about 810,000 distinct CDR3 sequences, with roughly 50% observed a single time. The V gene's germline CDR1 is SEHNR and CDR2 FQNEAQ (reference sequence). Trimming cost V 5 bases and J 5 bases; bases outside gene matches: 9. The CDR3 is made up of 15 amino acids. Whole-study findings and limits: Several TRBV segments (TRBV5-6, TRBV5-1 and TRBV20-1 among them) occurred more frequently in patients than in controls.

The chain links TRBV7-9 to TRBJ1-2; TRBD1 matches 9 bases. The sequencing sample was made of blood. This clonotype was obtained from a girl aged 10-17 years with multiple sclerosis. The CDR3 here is CASSQPGQGKYGYTF. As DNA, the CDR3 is TGTGCCAGCAGCCAGCCGGGACAGGGAAAATATGGCTACACCTTC.